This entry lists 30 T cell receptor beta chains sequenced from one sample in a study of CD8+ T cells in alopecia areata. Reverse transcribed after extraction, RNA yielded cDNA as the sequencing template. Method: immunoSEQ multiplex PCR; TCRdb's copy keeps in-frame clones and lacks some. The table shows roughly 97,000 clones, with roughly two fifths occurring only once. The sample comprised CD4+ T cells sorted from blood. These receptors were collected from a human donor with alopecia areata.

CDR3 sequence: CASSLPGTETQYF. The DNA for the CDR3 is TGTGCCAGTAGTCTCCCCGGGACAGAGACCCAGTACTTC. The genes are TRBV19 and TRBJ2-5; possibly TRBD1 or TRBD2 for D (5 bases each). V lost 5 bases and J lost 4, with 11 bases in between. Germline CDR1 and CDR2: LNHDA and SQIVND (reference sequence). The CDR3 is 13 amino acids.

The CDR3 nucleotides are TGCAGCGTTGAACAGGGGGCGTTGACTGAAGCTTTCTTT. This sequence encodes CSVEQGALTEAFF. V and J are TRBV29-1 and TRBJ1-1; TRBD1 agrees at 8 bases. This CDR3 contains 13 residues. The germline V gene has CDR1 SQVTM and CDR2 ANQGSEA. Unmatched junction bases numbered 4, after V lost 2 bases and J lost 5 bases.

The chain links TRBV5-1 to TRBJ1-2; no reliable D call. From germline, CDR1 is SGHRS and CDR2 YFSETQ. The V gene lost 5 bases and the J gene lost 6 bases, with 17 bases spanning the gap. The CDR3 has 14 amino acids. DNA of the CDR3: TGCGCCAGCAGACTGGGCACCGGGGAAAATGGCTACACCTTC. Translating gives CASRLGTGENGYTF.

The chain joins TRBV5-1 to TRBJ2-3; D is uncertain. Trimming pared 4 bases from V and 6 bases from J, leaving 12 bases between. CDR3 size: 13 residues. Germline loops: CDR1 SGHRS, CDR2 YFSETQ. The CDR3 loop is CASSPLTPDTQYF. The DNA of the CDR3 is TGCGCCAGCAGCCCGTTGACCCCGGATACGCAGTATTTT. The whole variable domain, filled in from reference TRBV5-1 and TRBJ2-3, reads KAGVTQTPRYLIKTRGQQVTLSCSPISGHRSVSWYQQTPGQGLQFLFEYFSETQRNKGNFPGRFSGRQFSNSRSEMNVSTLELGDSALYLCASSPLTPDTQYFGPGTRLTVL.

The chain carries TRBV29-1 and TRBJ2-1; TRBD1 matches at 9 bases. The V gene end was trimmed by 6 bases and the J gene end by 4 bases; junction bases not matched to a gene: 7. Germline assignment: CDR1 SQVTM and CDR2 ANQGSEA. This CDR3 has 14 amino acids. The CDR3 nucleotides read TGCAGCGTAGCCTGGACAGGGGCGTACAATGAGCAGTTCTTC. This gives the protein CSVAWTGAYNEQFF.

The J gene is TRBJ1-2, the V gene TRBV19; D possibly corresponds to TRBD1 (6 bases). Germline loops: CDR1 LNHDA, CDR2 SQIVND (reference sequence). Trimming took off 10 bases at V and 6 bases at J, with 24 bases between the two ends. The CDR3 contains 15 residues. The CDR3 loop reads CATSDPPGAADGYTF. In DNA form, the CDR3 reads TGTGCCACGAGCGACCCCCCGGGGGCGGCGGATGGCTACACCTTC.

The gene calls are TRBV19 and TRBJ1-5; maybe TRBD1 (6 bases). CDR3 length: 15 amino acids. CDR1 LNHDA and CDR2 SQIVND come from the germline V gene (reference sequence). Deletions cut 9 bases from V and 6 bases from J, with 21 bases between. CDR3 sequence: CASQNRAEIGQPQHF. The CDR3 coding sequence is TGTGCCAGCCAGAACAGGGCCGAGATAGGTCAGCCCCAGCATTTT. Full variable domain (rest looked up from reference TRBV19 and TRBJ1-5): DGGITQSPKYLFRKEGQNVTLSCEQNLNHDAMYWYRQDPGQGLRLIYYSQIVNDFQKGDIAEGYSVSREKKESFPLTVTSAQKNPTAFYLCASQNRAEIGQPQHFGDGTRLSIL.

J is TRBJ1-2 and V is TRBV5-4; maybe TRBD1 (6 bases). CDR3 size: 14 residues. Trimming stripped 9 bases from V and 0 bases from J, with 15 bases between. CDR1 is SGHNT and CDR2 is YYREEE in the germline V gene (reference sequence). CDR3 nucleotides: TGTGCCACCCAAGGGGGTATGCCTAACTATGGCTACACCTTC. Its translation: CATQGGMPNYGYTF.

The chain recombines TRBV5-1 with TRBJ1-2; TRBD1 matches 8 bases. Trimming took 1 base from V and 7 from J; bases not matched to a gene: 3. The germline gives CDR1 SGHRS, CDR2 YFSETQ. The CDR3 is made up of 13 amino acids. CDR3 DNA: TGCGCCAGCAGCTTGACAGGGGGAGGTGGCTACACCTTC. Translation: CASSLTGGGGYTF.

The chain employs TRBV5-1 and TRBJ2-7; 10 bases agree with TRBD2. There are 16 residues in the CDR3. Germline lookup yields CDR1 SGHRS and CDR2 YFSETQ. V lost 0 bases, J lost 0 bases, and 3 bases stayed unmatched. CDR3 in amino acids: CASSLGASGSSYEQYF. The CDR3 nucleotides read TGCGCCAGCAGCTTGGGCGCTAGCGGGAGCTCCTACGAGCAGTACTTC.

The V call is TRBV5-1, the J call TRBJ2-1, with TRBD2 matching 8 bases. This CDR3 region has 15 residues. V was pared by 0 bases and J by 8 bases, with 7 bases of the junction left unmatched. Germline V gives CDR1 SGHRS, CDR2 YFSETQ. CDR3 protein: CASSLGAGEYDEQFF. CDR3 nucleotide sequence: TGCGCCAGCAGCTTGGGAGCGGGAGAGTACGATGAGCAGTTCTTC.

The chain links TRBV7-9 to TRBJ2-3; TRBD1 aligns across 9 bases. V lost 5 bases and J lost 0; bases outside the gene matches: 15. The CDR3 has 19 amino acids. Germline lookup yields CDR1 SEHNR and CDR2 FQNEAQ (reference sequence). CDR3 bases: TGTGCCAGCAGCCCCTACACCGGGACAGGGACCTCTAGCACAGATACGCAGTATTTT. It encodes CASSPYTGTGTSSTDTQYF.

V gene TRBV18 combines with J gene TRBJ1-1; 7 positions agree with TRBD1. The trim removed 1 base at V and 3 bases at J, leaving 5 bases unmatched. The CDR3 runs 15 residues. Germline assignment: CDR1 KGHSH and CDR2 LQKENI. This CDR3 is CASSPLRTGDTEAFF. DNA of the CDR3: TGTGCCAGCTCACCACTCAGGACAGGAGACACTGAAGCTTTCTTT. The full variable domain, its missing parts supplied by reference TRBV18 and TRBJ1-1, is NAGVMQNPRHLVRRRGQEARLRCSPMKGHSHVYWYRQLPEEGLKFMVYLQKENIIDESGMPKERFSAEFPKEGPSILRIQQVVRGDSAAYFCASSPLRTGDTEAFFGQGTRLTVV.

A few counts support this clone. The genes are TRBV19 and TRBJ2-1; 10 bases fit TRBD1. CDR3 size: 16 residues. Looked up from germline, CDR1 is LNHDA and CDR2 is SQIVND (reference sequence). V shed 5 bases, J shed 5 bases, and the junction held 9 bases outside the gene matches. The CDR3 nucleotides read TGTGCCAGTAGTTCTTCCGGGACAGGGGCGAACAATGAGCAGTTCTTC. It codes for CASSSSGTGANNEQFF.

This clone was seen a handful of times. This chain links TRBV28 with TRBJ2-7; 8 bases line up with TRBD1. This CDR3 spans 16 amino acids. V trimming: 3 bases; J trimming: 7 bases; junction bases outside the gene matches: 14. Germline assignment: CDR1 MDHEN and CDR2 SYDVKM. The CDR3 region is CASSFPGQGRRGEQYF. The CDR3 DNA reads TGTGCCAGCAGTTTCCCCGGACAGGGACGGCGAGGGGAGCAGTACTTC.

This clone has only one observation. CDR3 in amino acids: CASSPTGTHEQYF. For the CDR3, the DNA is TGCGCCAGCAGCCCGACAGGTACCCACGAGCAGTACTTC. The V gene is TRBV4-3, the J gene TRBJ2-7, with D maybe TRBD1 (6 bases). The CDR3 totals 13 residues. The V end was cut by 4 bases, the J end by 5 bases, with 12 bases between. Germline V CDR1 and CDR2: LGHNA, YSLEER.

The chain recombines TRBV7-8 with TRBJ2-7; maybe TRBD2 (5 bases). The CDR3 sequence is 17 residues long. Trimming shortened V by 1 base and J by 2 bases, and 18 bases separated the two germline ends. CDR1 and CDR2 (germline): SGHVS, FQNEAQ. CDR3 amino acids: CASSLVGGRYLTYEQYF. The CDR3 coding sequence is TGTGCCAGCAGCTTAGTAGGAGGACGTTACCTTACCTACGAGCAGTACTTC. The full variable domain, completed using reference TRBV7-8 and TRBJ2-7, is GAGVSQSPRYKVAKRGQDVALRCDPISGHVSLFWYQQALGQGPEFLTYFQNEAQLDKSGLPSDRFFAERPEGSVSTLKIQRTQQEDSAVYLCASSLVGGRYLTYEQYFGPGTRLTVT.

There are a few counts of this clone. This CDR3 reads CASSKSAGYNEQFF. CDR3 bases: TGTGCCAGCTCAAAATCGGCGGGATACAATGAGCAGTTCTTC. The V call is TRBV18, the J call TRBJ2-1; weak D call: TRBD2 (6 bases). The V end lost 5 bases, the J end lost 4 bases, and 12 bases lay between the germline ends. This CDR3 comprises 14 residues. CDR1 KGHSH and CDR2 LQKENI come from the germline V gene.

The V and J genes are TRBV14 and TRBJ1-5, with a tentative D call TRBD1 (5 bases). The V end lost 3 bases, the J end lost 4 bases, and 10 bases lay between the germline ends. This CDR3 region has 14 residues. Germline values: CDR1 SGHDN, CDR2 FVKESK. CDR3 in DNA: TGTGCCAGCAGCCATATGGGACGGAATCAGCCCCAGCATTTT. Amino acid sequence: CASSHMGRNQPQHF.

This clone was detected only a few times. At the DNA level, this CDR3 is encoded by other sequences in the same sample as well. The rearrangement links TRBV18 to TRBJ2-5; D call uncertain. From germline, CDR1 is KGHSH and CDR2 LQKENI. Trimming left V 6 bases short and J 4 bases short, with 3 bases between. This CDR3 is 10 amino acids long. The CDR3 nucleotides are TGTGCCAGCTCGGGAGAGACCCAGTACTTC. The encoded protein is CASSGETQYF.

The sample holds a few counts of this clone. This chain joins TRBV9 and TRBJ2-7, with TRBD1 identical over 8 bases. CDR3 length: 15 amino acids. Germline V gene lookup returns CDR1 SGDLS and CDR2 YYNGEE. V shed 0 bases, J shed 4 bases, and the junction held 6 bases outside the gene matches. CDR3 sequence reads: CASSVAGQASYEQYF. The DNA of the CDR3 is TGTGCCAGCAGCGTAGCGGGACAGGCCTCGTACGAGCAGTACTTC.

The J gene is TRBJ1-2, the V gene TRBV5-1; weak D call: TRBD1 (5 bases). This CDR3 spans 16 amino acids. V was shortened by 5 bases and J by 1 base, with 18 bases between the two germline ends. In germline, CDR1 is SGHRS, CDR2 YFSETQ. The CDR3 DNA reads TGCGCCAGCAGATCAACCCAAGACAGCCTTAACTATGGCTACACCTTC. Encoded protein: CASRSTQDSLNYGYTF. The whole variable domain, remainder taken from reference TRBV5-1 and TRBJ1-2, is KAGVTQTPRYLIKTRGQQVTLSCSPISGHRSVSWYQQTPGQGLQFLFEYFSETQRNKGNFPGRFSGRQFSNSRSEMNVSTLELGDSALYLCASRSTQDSLNYGYTFGSGTRLTVV.

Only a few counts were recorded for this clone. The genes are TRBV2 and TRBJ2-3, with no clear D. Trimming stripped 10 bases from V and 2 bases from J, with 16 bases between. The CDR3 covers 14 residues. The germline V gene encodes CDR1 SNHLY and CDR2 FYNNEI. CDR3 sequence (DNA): TGTGCCACCGGACCGGAGAGAGTCACAGATACGCAGTATTTT. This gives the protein CATGPERVTDTQYF.

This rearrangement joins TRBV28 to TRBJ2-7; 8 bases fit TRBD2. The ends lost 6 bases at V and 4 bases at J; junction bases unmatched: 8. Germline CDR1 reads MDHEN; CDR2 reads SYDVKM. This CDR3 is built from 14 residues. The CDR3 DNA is TGTGCCAGCAGGCCGGGGGGGAGTCAATACGAGCAGTACTTC. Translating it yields CASRPGGSQYEQYF.

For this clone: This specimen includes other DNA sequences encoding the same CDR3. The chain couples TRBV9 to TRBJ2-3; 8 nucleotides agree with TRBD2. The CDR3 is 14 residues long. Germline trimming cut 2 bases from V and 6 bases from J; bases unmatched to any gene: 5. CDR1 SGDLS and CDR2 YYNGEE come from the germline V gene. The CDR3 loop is CASSVGGAEDTQYF. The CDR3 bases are TGTGCCAGCAGCGTCGGGGGGGCGGAGGATACGCAGTATTTT.

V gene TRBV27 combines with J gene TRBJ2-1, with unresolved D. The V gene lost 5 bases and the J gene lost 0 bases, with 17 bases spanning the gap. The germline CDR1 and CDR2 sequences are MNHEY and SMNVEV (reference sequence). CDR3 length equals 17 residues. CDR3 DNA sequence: TGTGCCAGCAGTACCAACTTGGGGTCGAGCTCCTACAATGAGCAGTTCTTC. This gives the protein CASSTNLGSSSYNEQFF.

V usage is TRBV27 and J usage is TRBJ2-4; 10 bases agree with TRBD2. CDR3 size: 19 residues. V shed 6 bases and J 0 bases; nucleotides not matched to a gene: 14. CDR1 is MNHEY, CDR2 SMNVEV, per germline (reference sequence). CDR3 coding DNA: TGTGCCAGCAGGACGTTAGCGGGAGGCAACCCTCTAGCCAAAAACATTCAGTACTTC. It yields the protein CASRTLAGGNPLAKNIQYF.

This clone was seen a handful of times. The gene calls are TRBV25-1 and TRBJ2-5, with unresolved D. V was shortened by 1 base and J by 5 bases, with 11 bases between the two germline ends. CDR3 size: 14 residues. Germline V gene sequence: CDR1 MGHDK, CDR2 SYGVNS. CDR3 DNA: TGTGCCAGCAGTGAATCGGAAGTTTTGGAGACCCAGTACTTC. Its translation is CASSESEVLETQYF.

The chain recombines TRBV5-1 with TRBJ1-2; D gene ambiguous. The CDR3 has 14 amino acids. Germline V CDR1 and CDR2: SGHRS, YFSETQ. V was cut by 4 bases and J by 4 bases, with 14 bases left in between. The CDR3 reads CASSLGGLTYGYTF. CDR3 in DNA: TGCGCCAGCAGCCTTGGAGGACTAACCTATGGCTACACCTTC.

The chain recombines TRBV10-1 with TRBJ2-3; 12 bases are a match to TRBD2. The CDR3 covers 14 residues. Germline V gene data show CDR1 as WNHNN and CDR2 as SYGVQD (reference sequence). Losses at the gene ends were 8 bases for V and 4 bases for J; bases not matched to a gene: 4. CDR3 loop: CASELAGGADTQYF. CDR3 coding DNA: TGCGCCAGCGAACTAGCGGGAGGAGCAGATACGCAGTATTTT.